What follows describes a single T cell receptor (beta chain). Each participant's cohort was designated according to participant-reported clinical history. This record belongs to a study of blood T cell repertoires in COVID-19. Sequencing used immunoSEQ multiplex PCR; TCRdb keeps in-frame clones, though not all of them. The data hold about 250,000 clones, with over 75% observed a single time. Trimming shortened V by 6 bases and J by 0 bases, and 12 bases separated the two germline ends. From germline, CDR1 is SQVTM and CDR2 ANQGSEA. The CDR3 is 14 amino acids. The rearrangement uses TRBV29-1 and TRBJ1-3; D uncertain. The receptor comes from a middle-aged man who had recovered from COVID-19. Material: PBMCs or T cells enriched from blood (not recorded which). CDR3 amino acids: CSVTLYNSGNTIYF. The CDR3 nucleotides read TGCAGCGTCACCCTGTACAACTCTGGAAACACCATATATTTT.